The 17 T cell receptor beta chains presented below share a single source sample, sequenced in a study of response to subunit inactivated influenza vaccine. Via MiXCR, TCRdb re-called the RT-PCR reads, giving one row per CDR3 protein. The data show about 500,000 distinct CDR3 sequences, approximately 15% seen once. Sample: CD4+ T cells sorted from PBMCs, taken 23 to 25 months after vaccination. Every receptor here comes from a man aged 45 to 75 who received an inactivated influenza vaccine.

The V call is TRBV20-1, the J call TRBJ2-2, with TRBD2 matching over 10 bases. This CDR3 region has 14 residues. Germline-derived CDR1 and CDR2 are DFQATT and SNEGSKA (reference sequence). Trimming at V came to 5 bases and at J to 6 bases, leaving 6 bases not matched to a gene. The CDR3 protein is CSAFTGTSAGELFF. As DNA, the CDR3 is TGCAGTGCTTTTACCGGGACTAGCGCCGGGGAGCTGTTTTTT.

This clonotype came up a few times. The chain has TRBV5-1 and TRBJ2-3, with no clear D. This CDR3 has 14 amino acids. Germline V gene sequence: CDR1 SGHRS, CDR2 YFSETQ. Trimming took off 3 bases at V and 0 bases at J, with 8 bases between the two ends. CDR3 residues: CASSSESSTDTQYF. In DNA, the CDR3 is TGCGCCAGCAGCTCAGAGTCTAGCACAGATACGCAGTATTTT.

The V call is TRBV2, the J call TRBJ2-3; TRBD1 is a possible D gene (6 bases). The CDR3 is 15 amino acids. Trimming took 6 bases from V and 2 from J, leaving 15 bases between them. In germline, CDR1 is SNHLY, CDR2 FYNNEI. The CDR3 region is CASRTNPGHTDTQYF. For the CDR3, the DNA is TGTGCCAGCAGGACTAATCCGGGACACACAGATACGCAGTATTTT.

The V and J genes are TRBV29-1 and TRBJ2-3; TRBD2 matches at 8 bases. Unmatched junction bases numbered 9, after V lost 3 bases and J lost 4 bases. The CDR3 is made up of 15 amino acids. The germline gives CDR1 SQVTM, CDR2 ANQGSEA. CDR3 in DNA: TGCAGCGTTGATTTTCGGGAGGGCCGGGCAGATACGCAGTATTTT. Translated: CSVDFREGRADTQYF.

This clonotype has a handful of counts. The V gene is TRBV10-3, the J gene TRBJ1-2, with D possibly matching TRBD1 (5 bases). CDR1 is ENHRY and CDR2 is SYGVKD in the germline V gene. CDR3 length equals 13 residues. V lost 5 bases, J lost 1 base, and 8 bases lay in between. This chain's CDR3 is CAISIDSNYGYTF. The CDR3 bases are TGTGCCATCAGTATAGACAGTAACTATGGCTACACCTTC.

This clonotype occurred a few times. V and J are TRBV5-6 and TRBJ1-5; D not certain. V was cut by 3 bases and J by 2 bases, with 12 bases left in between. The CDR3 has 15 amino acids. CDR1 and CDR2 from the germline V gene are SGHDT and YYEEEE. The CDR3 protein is CASSSWGAGNQPQHF. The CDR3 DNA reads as TGTGCCAGCAGCTCGTGGGGAGCCGGCAATCAGCCCCAGCATTTT. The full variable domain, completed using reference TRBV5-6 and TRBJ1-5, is DAGVTQSPTHLIKTRGQQVTLRCSPKSGHDTVSWYQQALGQGPQFIFQYYEEEERQRGNFPDRFSGHQFPNYSSELNVNALLLGDSALYLCASSSWGAGNQPQHFGDGTRLSIL.

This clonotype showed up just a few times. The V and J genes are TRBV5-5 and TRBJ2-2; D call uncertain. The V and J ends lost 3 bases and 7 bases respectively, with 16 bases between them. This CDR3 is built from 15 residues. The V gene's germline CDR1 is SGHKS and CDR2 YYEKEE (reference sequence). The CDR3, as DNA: TGTGCCAGCAGCTCTATTTTCTCCCTAAGCGGGGAGCTGTTTTTT. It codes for CASSSIFSLSGELFF.

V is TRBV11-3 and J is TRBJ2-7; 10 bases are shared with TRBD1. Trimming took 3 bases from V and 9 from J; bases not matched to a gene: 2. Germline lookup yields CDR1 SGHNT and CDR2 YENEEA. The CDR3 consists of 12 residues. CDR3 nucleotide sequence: TGTGCCAGCAGCTTGGACAGGGGGATGCAGTACTTC. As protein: CASSLDRGMQYF.

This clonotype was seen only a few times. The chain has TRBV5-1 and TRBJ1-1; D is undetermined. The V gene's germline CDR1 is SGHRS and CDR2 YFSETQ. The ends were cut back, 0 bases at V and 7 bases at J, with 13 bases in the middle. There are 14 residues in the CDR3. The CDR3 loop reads CASSLVLAGNEAFF. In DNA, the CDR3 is TGCGCCAGCAGCTTGGTCTTGGCAGGCAATGAAGCTTTCTTT.

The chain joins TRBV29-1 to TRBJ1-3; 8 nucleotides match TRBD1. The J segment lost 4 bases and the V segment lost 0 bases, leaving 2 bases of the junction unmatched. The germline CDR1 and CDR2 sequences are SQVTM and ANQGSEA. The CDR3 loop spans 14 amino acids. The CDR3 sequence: CSVEETGVGNTIYF. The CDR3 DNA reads TGCAGCGTTGAAGAGACAGGGGTAGGAAACACCATATATTTT.

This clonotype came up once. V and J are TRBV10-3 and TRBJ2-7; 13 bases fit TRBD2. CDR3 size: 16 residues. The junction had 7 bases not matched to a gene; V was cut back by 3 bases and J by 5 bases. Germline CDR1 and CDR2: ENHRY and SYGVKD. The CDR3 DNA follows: TGTGCCATCAGTGAAAAGGGGACTAGCGGGACCCACGAGCAGTACTTC. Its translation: CAISEKGTSGTHEQYF.

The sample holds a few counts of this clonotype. The CDR3 coding sequence is TGTGCCAGCAGTTCCGGGGGACTACTTATGCGTGATACGCAGTATTTT. Amino acids: CASSSGGLLMRDTQYF. This rearrangement joins TRBV12-3 or TRBV12-4 to TRBJ2-3, with 7 positions matching TRBD2. This CDR3 has 16 residues. With V trimmed by 4 bases and J by 6 bases, 13 bases remained unmatched.

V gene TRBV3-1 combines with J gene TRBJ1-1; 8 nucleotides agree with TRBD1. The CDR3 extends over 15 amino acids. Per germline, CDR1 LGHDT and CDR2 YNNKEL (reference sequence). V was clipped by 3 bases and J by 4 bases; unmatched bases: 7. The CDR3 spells CASSHSRQGRTEAFF. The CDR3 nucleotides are TGTGCCAGCAGCCATTCCAGACAGGGGCGCACTGAAGCTTTCTTT.

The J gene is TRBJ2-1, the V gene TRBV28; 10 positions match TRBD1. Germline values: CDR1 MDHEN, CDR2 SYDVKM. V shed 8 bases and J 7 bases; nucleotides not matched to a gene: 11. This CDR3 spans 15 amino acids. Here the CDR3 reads CASQAGTGAENEQFF. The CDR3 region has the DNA TGTGCCAGCCAGGCCGGGACAGGGGCCGAGAATGAGCAGTTCTTC.

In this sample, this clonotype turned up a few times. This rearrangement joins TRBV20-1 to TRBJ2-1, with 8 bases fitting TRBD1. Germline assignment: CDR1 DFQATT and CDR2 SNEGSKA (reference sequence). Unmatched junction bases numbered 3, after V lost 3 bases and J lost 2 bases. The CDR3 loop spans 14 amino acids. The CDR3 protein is CSASTGGAYNEQFF. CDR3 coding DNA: TGCAGTGCTAGCACAGGGGGAGCCTACAATGAGCAGTTCTTC.

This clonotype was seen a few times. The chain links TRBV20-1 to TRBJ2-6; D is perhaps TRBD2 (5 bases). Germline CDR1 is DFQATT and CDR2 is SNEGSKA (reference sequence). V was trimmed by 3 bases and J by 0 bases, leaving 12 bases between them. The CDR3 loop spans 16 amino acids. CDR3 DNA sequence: TGCAGTGCTAGTCTAGCATGGCCCTCTGGGGCCAACGTCCTGACTTTC. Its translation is CSASLAWPSGANVLTF.

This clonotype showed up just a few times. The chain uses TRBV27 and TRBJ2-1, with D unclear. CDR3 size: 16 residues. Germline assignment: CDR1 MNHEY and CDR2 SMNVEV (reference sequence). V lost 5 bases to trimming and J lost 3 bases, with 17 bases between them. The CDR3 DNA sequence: TGTGCCAGCAGTCGAGAACCGAGCTTCTACTACAATGAGCAGTTCTTC. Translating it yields CASSREPSFYYNEQFF.